Listed here are 18 T cell receptor beta chains from one sample, sequenced in a study of somatic mutations in cytotoxic T cells in rheumatoid arthritis (dated by TCRdb to about 2017). Library preparation was by the immunoSEQ multiplex PCR assay. What TCRdb holds here is the immuneACCESS table cut down to in-frame rearrangements. Part of the clones is not present; checked against another copy, under half of the missing clones reflect an unresolved V gene, and the others are unexplained. Within this sample are more than 15,000 clones, with over 70% of them counted one time only. Of the sample, about 10% falls within the top ten clones. The specimen was CD8+ T cells sorted from blood. The receptors stem from an adult with rheumatoid arthritis.

This chain connects TRBV7-2 to TRBJ2-7; 11 nucleotides agree with TRBD2. Germline V gives CDR1 SGHTA, CDR2 FQGNSA. The V and J ends lost 3 bases and 3 bases, in that order; junction bases with no gene match: 1. The CDR3 has 14 amino acids. In DNA, the CDR3 is TGTGCCAGCAGCTTCGGACTAGCGGGCTACGAGCAGTACTTC. Translation: CASSFGLAGYEQYF.

CDR3: CASSPTGGAYEQYF. CDR3 nucleotides: TGTGCCAGCAGTCCTACAGGGGGAGCCTACGAGCAGTACTTC. The rearrangement joins TRBV27 to TRBJ2-7, with 8 nucleotides matching TRBD1. Germline trimming cut 5 bases from V and 2 bases from J; bases unmatched to any gene: 5. The CDR3 length is 14 residues. Germline-derived CDR1 and CDR2 are MNHEY and SMNVEV (reference sequence).

The CDR3 reads CASSLVGHLSEQYF. The CDR3 DNA follows: TGTGCCAGCAGCTTAGTAGGCCACCTTTCCGAGCAGTACTTC. The chain has TRBV11-2 and TRBJ2-7; D not resolved. The CDR3 totals 14 residues. Germline lookup yields CDR1 SGHAT and CDR2 FQNNGV. V was pared by 1 base and J by 6 bases, with 13 bases between.

The gene calls are TRBV21-1 and TRBJ2-2; the listed D gene, TRBD1, was not tested against the DNA. TRBV21-1 is tagged as a pseudogene. CDR3 length: 14 residues. The CDR3 sequence: CASSKSQNTGELFF. In DNA form, the CDR3 reads TGTGCCAGCAGCAAGTCACAGAACACCGGGGAGCTGTTTTTT.

The sample holds a few counts of this clone. This chain joins TRBV5-4 and TRBJ2-2; 7 bases align to TRBD2. Per germline, CDR1 SGHNT and CDR2 YYREEE (reference sequence). The ends lost 0 bases at V and 4 bases at J; junction bases unmatched: 0. The CDR3 has 14 amino acids. This CDR3 reads CASSLASGTGELFF. CDR3 bases: TGTGCCAGCAGCTTGGCTAGCGGCACCGGGGAGCTGTTTTTT. Looking up the rest from reference TRBV5-4 and TRBJ2-2 gives the full variable domain: ETGVTQSPTHLIKTRGQQVTLRCSSQSGHNTVSWYQQALGQGPQFIFQYYREEENGRGNFPPRFSGLQFPNYSSELNVNALELDDSALYLCASSLASGTGELFFGEGSRLTVL.

This chain connects TRBV7-9 to TRBJ1-2; no definite D call. The CDR3 runs to 15 residues. Trimming took off 1 base at V and 3 bases at J, with 12 bases between the two ends. The V gene's germline CDR1 is SEHNR and CDR2 FQNEAQ (reference sequence). DNA of the CDR3: TGTGCCAGCAGCTTAGATGTCTGGTGGTACTATGGCTACACCTTC. Translation gives CASSLDVWWYYGYTF.

The rearrangement uses TRBV5-4 and TRBJ1-1, with 8 bases identical to TRBD1. With V trimmed by 4 bases and J by 3 bases, 8 bases remained unmatched. Germline V gene lookup returns CDR1 SGHNT and CDR2 YYREEE (reference sequence). The CDR3 has 15 residues. The CDR3 loop is CASSPGQGLDTEAFF. The CDR3 region has the DNA TGTGCCAGCAGCCCCGGACAGGGCTTGGACACTGAAGCTTTCTTT.

The V call is TRBV11-3, the J call TRBJ2-7; D possibly matches TRBD1 or TRBD2 (5 bases each). This CDR3 region has 14 residues. Germline CDR1 reads SGHNT; CDR2 reads YENEEA. V was pared by 4 bases and J by 2 bases, with 12 bases between. The CDR3 loop is CASSSRGETYEQYF. The CDR3 DNA reads as TGTGCCAGCAGCTCTCGGGGCGAAACCTACGAGCAGTACTTC.

The V gene is TRBV11-2, the J gene TRBJ2-1; 10 positions match TRBD1. The germline V gene encodes CDR1 SGHAT and CDR2 FQNNGV. Trimming at V came to 1 base and at J to 9 bases, leaving 6 bases not matched to a gene. The CDR3 loop spans 15 amino acids. CDR3 protein: CASSLAGTGEFEQFF. In DNA, the CDR3 is TGTGCCAGCAGCTTAGCCGGGACAGGGGAGTTTGAGCAGTTCTTC.

V is TRBV7-6 and J is TRBJ2-4; D is possibly TRBD1 (5 bases). Germline CDR1 SGHVS, CDR2 FNYEAQ. V was trimmed by 5 bases and J by 0 bases, leaving 14 bases between them. The CDR3 sequence is 16 residues long. For the CDR3, the DNA is TGTGCCAGCAGCCTCAGGGTACGTATAGCCAAAAACATTCAGTACTTC. This codes for CASSLRVRIAKNIQYF. Variable domain in full (rest from reference TRBV7-6 and TRBJ2-4): GAGVSQSPRYKVTKRGQDVALRCDPISGHVSLYWYRQALGQGPEFLTYFNYEAQQDKSGLPNDRFSAERPEGSISTLTIQRTEQRDSAMYRCASSLRVRIAKNIQYFGAGTRLSVL.

The sample holds one count of this clone. The chain has TRBV4-3 and TRBJ1-2; D call uncertain. Germline values: CDR1 LGHNA, CDR2 YSLEER. The CDR3 runs to 16 residues. Trimming removed 0 bases at V and 3 bases at J, with 14 bases between. CDR3 DNA sequence: TGCGCCAGCAGCCAAGAGGTCCGCAGCCTCTACTATGGCTACACCTTC. This codes for CASSQEVRSLYYGYTF.

The chain has TRBV9 and TRBJ2-2, with D hard to call. CDR1 and CDR2 (germline): SGDLS, YYNGEE. The CDR3 has 13 residues. V was clipped by 0 bases and J by 4 bases, with 4 bases between them. CDR3: CASSVVVTGELFF. The CDR3 DNA follows: TGTGCCAGCAGCGTAGTGGTCACCGGGGAGCTGTTTTTT.

The V and J genes are TRBV6-5 and TRBJ2-5, with D unclear. V was pared by 2 bases and J by 3 bases, with 16 bases between. The CDR3 runs to 16 residues. Looked up from germline, CDR1 is MNHEY and CDR2 is SVGAGI. For the CDR3, the DNA is TGTGCCAGCAGTTACAAAGTGGCATTCGATGAAGAGACCCAGTACTTC. It yields the protein CASSYKVAFDEETQYF.

The chain links TRBV7-2 to TRBJ2-7; D is undetermined. CDR1 is SGHTA, CDR2 FQGNSA, per germline. The CDR3 extends over 11 amino acids. V was clipped by 0 bases and J by 5 bases, with 2 bases between them. As DNA, the CDR3 is TGTGCCAGCAGCTTAGCCCACGAGCAGTACTTC. Translated: CASSLAHEQYF.

The chain carries TRBV19 and TRBJ1-2; weak D call: TRBD1 (5 bases). Germline V CDR1 and CDR2: LNHDA, SQIVND (reference sequence). With 5 bases removed from V and 4 bases from J, the gap between germline ends came to 17 bases. The CDR3 has 15 residues. The CDR3, as DNA: TGTGCCAGTAGTTACCGGGACGACGACCTCTATGGCTACACCTTC. It codes for CASSYRDDDLYGYTF.

The V gene is TRBV11-2, the J gene TRBJ2-5; maybe TRBD2 (6 bases). V lost 1 base, J lost 4 bases, and 10 bases lay in between. Germline V CDR1 and CDR2: SGHAT, FQNNGV. The CDR3 extends over 14 amino acids. The CDR3 spells CASSLGSGGETQYF. The CDR3, as DNA: TGTGCCAGCAGCTTAGGATCCGGGGGAGAGACCCAGTACTTC.

The chain uses TRBV4-1 and TRBJ1-2; a possible D gene is TRBD1 (6 bases). The V gene lost 4 bases and the J gene lost 3 bases, with 15 bases spanning the gap. Germline CDR1 MGHRA, CDR2 YSYEKL. The CDR3 sequence is 15 residues long. CDR3 bases: TGCGCCAGCAGCCTACGAGGGGGGGAGCACTATGGCTACACCTTC. It encodes CASSLRGGEHYGYTF.

The CDR3 loop is CASSTSGQPNYGYTF. CDR3 DNA: TGTGCCAGCAGTACCTCGGGACAGCCTAACTATGGCTACACCTTC. The chain combines TRBV27 with TRBJ1-2; 7 bases agree with TRBD1. Germline-derived CDR1 and CDR2 are MNHEY and SMNVEV (reference sequence). With V trimmed by 5 bases and J by 0 bases, 6 bases remained unmatched. The CDR3 is 15 residues long.